The clone carrying this T cell receptor beta chain was picked up a small number of times. This entry belongs to a study of blood T cell repertoires in COVID-19. The overall study: The study drew acute and convalescent COVID-19 samples from the United States, Italy and Spain. T cells, B-cell-depleted T cells, or PBMCs provided the cDNA or gDNA that served as material.

The CDR3 loop spans 15 amino acids. Libraries were prepared by immunoSEQ multiplex PCR; TCRdb keeps only in-frame clonotypes and omits some of them. Counted here are tens of thousands of clones, around 85% occurring once; the ten biggest clones make up 3.4%. This clonotype was obtained from a man aged 50 to 59 with acute or convalescent COVID-19. The sample consisted of peripheral blood. The rearrangement joins TRBV21-1 to TRBJ1-5. TRBV21-1 is a listed pseudogene. This CDR3 is CASSKTGNSNQPQHF. CDR3 DNA: TGTGCCAGCAGCAAAACCGGGAACAGCAATCAGCCCCAGCATTTT.